The text below deals with one TCR beta chain. The source of the sample is a study of blood T cell repertoires in COVID-19. Study in general: Samples representing acute and convalescent COVID-19 were sourced from the United States, Italy and Spain. Sources were T cells, B-cell-depleted T cells, or PBMCs; the material itself was cDNA or gDNA.

This CDR3 is built from 18 residues. The ends lost 0 bases at V and 9 bases at J; junction bases unmatched: 13. Germline CDR1 and CDR2: LGHNA and YSLEER. Original processing notes: Researchers report that nucleated cell counts were estimated from reference gene primer amplification. The assay was immunoSEQ multiplex PCR, and TCRdb's table has in-frame clones only and misses some. That table gives V, J and clone size, and the DNA gave D and trimming. Among under 300,000 clones listed, roughly 90% were seen once. The genes are TRBV4-3 and TRBJ2-1; 11 bases match TRBD2. Source material: peripheral blood. This TCR was sampled from a woman in her thirties with acute or convalescent COVID-19. CDR3 amino acids: CASSQEGRASGRSSEQFF. Here the CDR3 DNA reads TGCGCCAGCAGCCAAGAAGGTCGAGCTAGCGGGAGGTCGAGTGAGCAGTTCTTC.